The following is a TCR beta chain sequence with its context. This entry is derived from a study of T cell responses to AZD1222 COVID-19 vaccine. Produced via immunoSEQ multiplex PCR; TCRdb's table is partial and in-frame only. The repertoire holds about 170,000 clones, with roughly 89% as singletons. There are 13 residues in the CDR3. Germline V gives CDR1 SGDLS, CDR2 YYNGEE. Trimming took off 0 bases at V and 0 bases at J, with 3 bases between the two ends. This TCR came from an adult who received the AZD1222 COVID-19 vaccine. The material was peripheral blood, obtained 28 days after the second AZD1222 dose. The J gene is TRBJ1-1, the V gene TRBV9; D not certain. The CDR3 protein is CASSVAVNTEAFF. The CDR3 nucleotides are TGTGCCAGCAGCGTAGCAGTGAACACTGAAGCTTTCTTT.